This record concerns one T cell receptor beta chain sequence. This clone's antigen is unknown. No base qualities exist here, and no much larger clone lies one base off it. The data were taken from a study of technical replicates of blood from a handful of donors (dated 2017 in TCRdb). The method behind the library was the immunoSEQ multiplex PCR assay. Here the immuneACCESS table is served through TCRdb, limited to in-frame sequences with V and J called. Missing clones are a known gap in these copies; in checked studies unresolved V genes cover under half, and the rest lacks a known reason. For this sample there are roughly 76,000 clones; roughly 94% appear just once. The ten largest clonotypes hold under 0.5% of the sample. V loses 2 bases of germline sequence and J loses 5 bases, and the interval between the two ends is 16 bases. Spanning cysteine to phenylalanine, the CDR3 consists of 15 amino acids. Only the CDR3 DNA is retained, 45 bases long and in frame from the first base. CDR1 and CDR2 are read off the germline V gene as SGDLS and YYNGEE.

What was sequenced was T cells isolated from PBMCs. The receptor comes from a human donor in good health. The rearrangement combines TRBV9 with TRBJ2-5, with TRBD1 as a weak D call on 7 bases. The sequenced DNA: TGTGCCAGCAGCGTGAACGACAGGGAGGTTGAGACCCAGTACTTC. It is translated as CASSVNDREVETQYF.